This TCR beta chain was sequenced for a study of CD8+ T cells in alopecia areata. In the study overall: The drug, oral tofacitinib, was given to treated patients at 5 to 10 mg twice daily. Scoring of severity for treated patients was based on percentage of affected scalp area. General study points: Many expanded lesional clones persisted in scalp and blood during tofacitinib treatment. Tofacitinib significantly decreased scalp clonality and expanded CD8+ clones among top 100.

Treatment given: oral pan-JAK inhibitor, 5-10 mg twice daily. As regards this clone: The antigen is undetermined.

Trimming removed 0 bases from V and 12 bases from J, with 8 bases in between. CDR1 DFQATT and CDR2 SNEGSKA come from the germline V gene (reference sequence). The length of the CDR3 is 10 residues. cDNA serving as the sequencing template came from extracted, reverse transcribed RNA. Produced via immunoSEQ multiplex PCR; TCRdb's table is partial and in-frame only. The data hold about 150,000 clones, with roughly 65% observed a single time. The input for sequencing was CD4+ T cells sorted from blood, taken at week 4, from a patient treated with tofacitinib. The rearrangement uses TRBV20-1 and TRBJ1-2; no definite D call. The source is a human donor with alopecia areata. The CDR3 reads CSARDEPHTF. The CDR3 DNA reads TGCAGTGCTAGAGATGAGCCCCACACCTTC.